This T cell receptor (beta chain) derives from a study of OX40 agonist ivuxolimab in advanced cancers. Study findings and constraints: The study observed clonal expansion of CD4+ and CD8+ blood T cells by week 6 at 0.1 to 3.0 mg/kg.

V lost 7 bases and J lost 5; bases outside the gene matches: 12. This CDR3 is built from 15 residues. In germline, CDR1 is LNHNV, CDR2 YYDKDF (reference sequence). Some clones are missing from TCRdb's copy, which holds only in-frame ones; the method was immunoSEQ multiplex PCR. The profile covers about 110,000 clones, with more than 70% appearing a single time and less than 0.35% taken by the ten largest. Comment on this clone: What it recognizes is unknown.

Baseline, cycle 4 day 1, and cycle 7 day 1 were the blood sampling points. Sequencing used CD4+ or CD8+ T cells sorted from blood, obtained in a trial of the OX40 agonist ivuxolimab. The rearrangement uses TRBV15 and TRBJ2-5, with 8 bases aligning to TRBD1. This clonotype originated in an adult with an advanced solid tumor such as melanoma, head and neck, liver or kidney cancer. This CDR3 reads CATNSGQGGGETQYF. The CDR3 coding sequence is TGTGCCACCAACTCTGGACAGGGCGGAGGCGAGACCCAGTACTTC.